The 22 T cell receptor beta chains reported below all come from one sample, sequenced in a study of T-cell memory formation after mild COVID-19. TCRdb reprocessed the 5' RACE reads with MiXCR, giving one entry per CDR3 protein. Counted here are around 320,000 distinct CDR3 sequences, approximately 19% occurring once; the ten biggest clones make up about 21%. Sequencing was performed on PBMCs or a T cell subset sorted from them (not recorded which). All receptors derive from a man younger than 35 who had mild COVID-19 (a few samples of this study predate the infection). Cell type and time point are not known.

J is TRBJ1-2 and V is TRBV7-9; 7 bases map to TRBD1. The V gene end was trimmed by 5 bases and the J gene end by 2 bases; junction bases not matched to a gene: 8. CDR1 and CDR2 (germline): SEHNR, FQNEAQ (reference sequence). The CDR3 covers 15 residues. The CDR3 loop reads CASSRQGGWNYGYTF. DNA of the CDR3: TGTGCCAGCAGCCGACAGGGCGGCTGGAACTATGGCTACACCTTC.

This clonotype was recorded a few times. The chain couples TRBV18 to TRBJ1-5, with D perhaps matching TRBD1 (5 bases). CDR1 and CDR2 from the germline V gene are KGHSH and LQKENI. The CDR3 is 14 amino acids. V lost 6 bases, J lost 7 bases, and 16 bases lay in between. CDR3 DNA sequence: TGTGCCAGCTCCTCAGGGCAGGACTCCCAGCCCCAGCATTTT. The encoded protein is CASSSGQDSQPQHF.

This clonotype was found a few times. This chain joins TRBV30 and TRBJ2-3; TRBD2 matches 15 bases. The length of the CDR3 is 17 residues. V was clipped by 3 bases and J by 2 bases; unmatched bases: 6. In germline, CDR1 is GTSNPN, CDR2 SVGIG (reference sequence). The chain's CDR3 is CAWRGTSGGKNTDTQYF. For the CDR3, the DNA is TGTGCCTGGAGAGGGACTAGCGGGGGGAAGAACACAGATACGCAGTATTTT.

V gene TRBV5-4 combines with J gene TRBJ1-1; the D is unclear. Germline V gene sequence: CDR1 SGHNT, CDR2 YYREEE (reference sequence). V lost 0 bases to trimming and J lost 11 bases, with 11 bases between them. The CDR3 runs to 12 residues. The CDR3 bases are TGTGCCAGCAGCTTGGGAAATAATCAGGCTTTCTTT. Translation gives CASSLGNNQAFF.

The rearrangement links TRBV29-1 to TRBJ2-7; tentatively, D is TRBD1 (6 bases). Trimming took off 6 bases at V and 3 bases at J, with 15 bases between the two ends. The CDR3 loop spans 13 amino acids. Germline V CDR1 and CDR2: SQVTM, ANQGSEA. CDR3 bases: TGCAGCGTGGCCTCCGACAGGCGCTACGAGCAGTACGTC. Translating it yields CSVASDRRYEQYV.

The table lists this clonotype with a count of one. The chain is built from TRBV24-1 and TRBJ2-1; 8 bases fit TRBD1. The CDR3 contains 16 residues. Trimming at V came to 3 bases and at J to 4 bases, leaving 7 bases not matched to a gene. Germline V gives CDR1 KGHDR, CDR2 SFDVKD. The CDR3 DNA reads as TGTGCCACCAGTGATAAATCCGGGACAGGTTACAATGAGCAGTTCTTC. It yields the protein CATSDKSGTGYNEQFF.

The CDR3 spells CASRGDRPYGNTIYF. CDR3 nucleotides: TGTGCCAGCAGGGGAGACAGGCCCTATGGAAACACCATATATTTT. The chain links TRBV2 to TRBJ1-3, with D maybe TRBD1 (6 bases). This CDR3 contains 15 residues. CDR1 SNHLY and CDR2 FYNNEI come from the germline V gene. V was cut by 6 bases and J by 3 bases, with 15 bases left in between.

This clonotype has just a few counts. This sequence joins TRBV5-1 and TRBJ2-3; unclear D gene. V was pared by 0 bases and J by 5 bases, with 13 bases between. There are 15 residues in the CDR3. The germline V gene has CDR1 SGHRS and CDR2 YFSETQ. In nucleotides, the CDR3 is TGCGCCAGCAGCTTGGGCACGTCGCTGGGAGATACGCAGTATTTT. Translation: CASSLGTSLGDTQYF.

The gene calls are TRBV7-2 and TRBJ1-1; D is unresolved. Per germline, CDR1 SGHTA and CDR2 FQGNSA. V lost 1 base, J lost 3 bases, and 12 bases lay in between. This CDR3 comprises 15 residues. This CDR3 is CASSLEFGLDTEAFF. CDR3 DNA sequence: TGTGCCAGCAGCTTAGAATTTGGTTTGGACACTGAAGCTTTCTTT.

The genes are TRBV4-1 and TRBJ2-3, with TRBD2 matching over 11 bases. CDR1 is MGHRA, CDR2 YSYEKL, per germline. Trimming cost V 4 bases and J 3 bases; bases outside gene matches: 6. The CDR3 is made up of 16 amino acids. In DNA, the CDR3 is TGCGCCAGCAGCCCAGGGACTAGCGGAAGAACAGATACGCAGTATTTT. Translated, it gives CASSPGTSGRTDTQYF.

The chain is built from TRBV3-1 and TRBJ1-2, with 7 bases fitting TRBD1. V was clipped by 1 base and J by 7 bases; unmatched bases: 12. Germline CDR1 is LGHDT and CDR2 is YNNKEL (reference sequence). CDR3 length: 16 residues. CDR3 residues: CASSQGDRKGARGYTF. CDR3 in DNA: TGTGCCAGCAGCCAAGGGGACCGAAAGGGGGCTCGTGGCTACACCTTC.

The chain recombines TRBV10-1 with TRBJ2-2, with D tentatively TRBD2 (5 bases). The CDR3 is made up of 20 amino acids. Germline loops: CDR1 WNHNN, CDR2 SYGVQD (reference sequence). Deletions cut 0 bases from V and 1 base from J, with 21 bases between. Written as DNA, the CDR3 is TGCGCCAGCAGTGAGTCGCGGGTGGCTGGCCGCGGGCGGAACACCGGGGAGCTGTTTTTT. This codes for CASSESRVAGRGRNTGELFF.

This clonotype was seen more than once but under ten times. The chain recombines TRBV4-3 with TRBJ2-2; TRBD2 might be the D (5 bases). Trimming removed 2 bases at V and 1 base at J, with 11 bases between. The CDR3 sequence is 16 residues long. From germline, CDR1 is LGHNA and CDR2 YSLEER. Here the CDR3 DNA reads TGCGCCAGCAGCCAATGGGCCCGGGAGAACACCGGGGAGCTGTTTTTT. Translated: CASSQWARENTGELFF.

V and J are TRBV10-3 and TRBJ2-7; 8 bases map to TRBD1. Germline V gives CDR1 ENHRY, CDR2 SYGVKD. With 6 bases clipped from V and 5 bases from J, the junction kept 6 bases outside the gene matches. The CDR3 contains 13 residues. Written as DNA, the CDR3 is TGTGCCATCAGATCCACAGGGGGAGACGAGCAGTACTTC. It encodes CAIRSTGGDEQYF.

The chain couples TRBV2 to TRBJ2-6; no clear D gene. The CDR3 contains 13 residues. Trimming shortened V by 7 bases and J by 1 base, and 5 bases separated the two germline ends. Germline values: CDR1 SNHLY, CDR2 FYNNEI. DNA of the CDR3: TGTGCCAGCACCCAGTCTGGGGCCAACGTCCTGACTTTC. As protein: CASTQSGANVLTF.

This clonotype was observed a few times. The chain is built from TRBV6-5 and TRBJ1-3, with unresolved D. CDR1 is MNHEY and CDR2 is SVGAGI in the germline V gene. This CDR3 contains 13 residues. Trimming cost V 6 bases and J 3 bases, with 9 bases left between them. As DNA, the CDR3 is TGTGCCAGCAGGCGGAAGGGTGGAAACACCATATATTTT. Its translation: CASRRKGGNTIYF.

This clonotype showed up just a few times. The CDR3 DNA reads TGTGCCAGCAGTCAGACGGGACTAGCCGCGCCCTCTGAGCAGTTCTTC. Translation: CASSQTGLAAPSEQFF. The chain uses TRBV7-9 and TRBJ2-1, with TRBD2 identical over 9 bases. The CDR3 covers 16 residues. The trim removed 6 bases at V and 9 bases at J, leaving 15 bases unmatched. Per germline, CDR1 SEHNR and CDR2 FQNEAQ (reference sequence).

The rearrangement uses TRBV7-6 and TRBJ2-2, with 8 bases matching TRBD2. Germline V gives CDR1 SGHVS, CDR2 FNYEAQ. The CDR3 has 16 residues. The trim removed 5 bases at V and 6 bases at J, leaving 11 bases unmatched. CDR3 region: CASSAAASGGAGELFF. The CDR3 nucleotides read TGTGCCAGCAGCGCGGCCGCCAGCGGGGGTGCCGGGGAGCTGTTTTTT.

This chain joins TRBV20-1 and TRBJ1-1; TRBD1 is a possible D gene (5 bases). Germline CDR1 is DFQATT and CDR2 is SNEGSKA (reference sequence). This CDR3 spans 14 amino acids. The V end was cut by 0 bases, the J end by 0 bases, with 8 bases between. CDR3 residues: CSARDLTVNTEAFF. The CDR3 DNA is TGCAGTGCTAGAGACCTGACAGTGAACACTGAAGCTTTCTTT.

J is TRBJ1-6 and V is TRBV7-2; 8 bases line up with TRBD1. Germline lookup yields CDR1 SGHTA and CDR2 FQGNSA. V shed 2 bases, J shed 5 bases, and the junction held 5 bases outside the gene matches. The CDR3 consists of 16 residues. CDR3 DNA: TGTGCCAGCAGCTTAACCCCAGGGGGCCATAATTCACCCCTCCACTTT. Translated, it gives CASSLTPGGHNSPLHF. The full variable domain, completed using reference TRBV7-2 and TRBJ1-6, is GAGVSQSPSNKVTEKGKDVELRCDPISGHTALYWYRQSLGQGLEFLIYFQGNSAPDKSGLPSDRFSAERTGGSVSTLTIQRTQQEDSAVYLCASSLTPGGHNSPLHFGNGTRLTVT.

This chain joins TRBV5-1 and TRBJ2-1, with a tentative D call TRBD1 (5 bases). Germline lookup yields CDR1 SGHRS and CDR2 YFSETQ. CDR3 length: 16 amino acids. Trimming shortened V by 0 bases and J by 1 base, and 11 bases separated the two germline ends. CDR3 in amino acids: CASSLEDNPSYNEQFF. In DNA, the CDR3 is TGCGCCAGCAGCTTGGAGGACAATCCTTCCTACAATGAGCAGTTCTTC.

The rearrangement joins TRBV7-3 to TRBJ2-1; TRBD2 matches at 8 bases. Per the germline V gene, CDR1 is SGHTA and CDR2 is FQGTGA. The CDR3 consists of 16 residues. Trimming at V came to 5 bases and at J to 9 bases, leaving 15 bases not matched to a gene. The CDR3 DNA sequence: TGTGCCAGCAGCATAGTCCCCTCCGGGGGGGCGGGTGAGCAGTTCTTC. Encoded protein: CASSIVPSGGAGEQFF.